This TCR beta chain appears in the sequencing data of a study of blood T cell repertoires in COVID-19. Study summary: Specimens from acute and convalescent COVID-19 originated in the United States, Italy and Spain. PBMCs, B-cell-depleted T cells, or T cells were the source of the cDNA or gDNA that made up the material.

In the authors' methods: How many nucleated cells were present was estimated from reference gene primer amplification. TCRdb's table, derived via immunoSEQ multiplex PCR, lists solely in-frame clones and lacks some. V, J and clone size reflect that table, while D and trimming were determined from the DNA. The data show roughly 100,000 clones, with around 92% seen just once and 4% to 4.5% held by the top ten. The CDR3 covers 17 residues. The germline gives CDR1 SGHRS, CDR2 YFSETQ. Trimming took off 1 base at V and 0 bases at J, with 14 bases between the two ends. Sequenced sample: peripheral blood. This clonotype originated in a man aged 18-30 years with acute or convalescent COVID-19. This chain joins TRBV5-1 and TRBJ1-3; tentatively, D is TRBD1 (5 bases). The CDR3 sequence is CASSLITGLTSGNTIYF. CDR3 DNA sequence: TGCGCCAGCAGCTTGATTACGGGACTTACCTCTGGAAACACCATATATTTT.